The rows below give T cell receptor beta chains drawn from one sample of a study of shared clonotypes between healthy human individuals. Profiling relied on immunoSEQ multiplex PCR, and the TCRdb table lists in-frame clones only, not all of them. This table holds some 1.5 million clones, around 98% found once. Sample: naive CD4+ T cells sorted from blood. These receptors were taken from a young man in good health. Each CDR3 is given with its conserved first and last residue. Each record gives: V gene, J gene, CDR3 protein.

TRBV5-6	TRBJ2-3	CASSFGVTSGVTDTQYF
TRBV7-9	TRBJ1-2	CASSFVADGYGYTF
TRBV5-1	TRBJ2-6	CASSLYSGRSSGANVLTF
TRBV27	TRBJ1-5	CASSLNLFSNQPQHF
TRBV6-1	TRBJ2-1	CASSGRASRSYNEQFF
TRBV13	TRBJ2-7	CASSFSRGLAVYEQYF
TRBV28	TRBJ1-5	CASSELPGPQHF
TRBV15	TRBJ2-1	CATSRDLLSSYNEQFF
TRBV27	TRBJ2-1	CASSFGRVSYNEQFF
TRBV7-2	TRBJ2-2	CASSPEGGGSLSTGELFF
TRBV9	TRBJ1-2	CASSPLAGANYGYTF
TRBV2	TRBJ2-3	CASRGQGLAGITDTQYF
TRBV5-1	TRBJ2-6	CASSWTGVGANVLTF